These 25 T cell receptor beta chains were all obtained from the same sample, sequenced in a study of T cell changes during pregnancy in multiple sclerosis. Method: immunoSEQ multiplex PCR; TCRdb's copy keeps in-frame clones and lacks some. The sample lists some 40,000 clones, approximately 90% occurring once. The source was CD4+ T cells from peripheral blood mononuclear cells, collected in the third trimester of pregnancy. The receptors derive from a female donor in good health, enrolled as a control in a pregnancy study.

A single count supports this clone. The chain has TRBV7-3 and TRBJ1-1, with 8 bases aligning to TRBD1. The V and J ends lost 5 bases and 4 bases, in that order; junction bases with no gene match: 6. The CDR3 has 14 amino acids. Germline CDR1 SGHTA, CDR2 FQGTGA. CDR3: CASSLRGPGTEAFF. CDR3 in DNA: TGTGCCAGCAGCCTCAGGGGGCCGGGCACTGAAGCTTTCTTT.

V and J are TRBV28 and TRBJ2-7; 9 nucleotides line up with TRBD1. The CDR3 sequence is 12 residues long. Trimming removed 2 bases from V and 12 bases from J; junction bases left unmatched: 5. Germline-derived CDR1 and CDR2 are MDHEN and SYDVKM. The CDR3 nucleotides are TGTGCCAGCAGTTTAAGGGACAGGGTAGCGTACTTC. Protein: CASSLRDRVAYF.

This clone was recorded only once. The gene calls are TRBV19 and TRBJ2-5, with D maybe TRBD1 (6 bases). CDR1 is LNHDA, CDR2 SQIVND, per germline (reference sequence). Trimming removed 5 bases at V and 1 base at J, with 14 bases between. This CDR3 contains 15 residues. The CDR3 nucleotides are TGTGCCAGTAGTGCCTTCGGACAGCTCCAAGAGACCCAGTACTTC. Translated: CASSAFGQLQETQYF.

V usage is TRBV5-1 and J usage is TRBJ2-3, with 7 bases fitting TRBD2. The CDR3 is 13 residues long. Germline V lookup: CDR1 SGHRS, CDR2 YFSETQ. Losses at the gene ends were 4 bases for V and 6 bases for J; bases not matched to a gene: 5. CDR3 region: CASSRLAEDTQYF. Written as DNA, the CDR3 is TGCGCCAGCAGCCGACTAGCCGAGGATACGCAGTATTTT.

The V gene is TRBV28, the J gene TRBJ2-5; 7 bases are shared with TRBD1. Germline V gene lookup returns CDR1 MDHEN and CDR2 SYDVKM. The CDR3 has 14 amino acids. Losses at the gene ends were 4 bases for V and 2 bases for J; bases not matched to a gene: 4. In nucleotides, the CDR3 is TGTGCCAGCAGTTCGGGACAGCCTCAAGAGACCCAGTACTTC. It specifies CASSSGQPQETQYF. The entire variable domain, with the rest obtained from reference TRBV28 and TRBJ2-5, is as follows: DVKVTQSSRYLVKRTGEKVFLECVQDMDHENMFWYRQDPGLGLRLIYFSYDVKMKEKGDIPEGYSVSREKKERFSLILESASTNQTSMYLCASSSGQPQETQYFGPGTRLLVL.

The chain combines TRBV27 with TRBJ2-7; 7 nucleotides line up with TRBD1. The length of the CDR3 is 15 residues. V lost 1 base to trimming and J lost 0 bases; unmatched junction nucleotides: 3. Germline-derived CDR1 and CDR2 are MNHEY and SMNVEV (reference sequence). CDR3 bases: TGTGCCAGCAGTTTATATGCAGGGGGCTCCTACGAGCAGTACTTC. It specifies CASSLYAGGSYEQYF.

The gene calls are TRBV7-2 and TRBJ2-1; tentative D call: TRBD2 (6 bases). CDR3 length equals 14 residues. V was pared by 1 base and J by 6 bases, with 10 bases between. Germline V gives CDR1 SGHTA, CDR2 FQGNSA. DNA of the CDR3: TGTGCCAGCAGCTTAGTGTTGGGGGGCAATGAGCAGTTCTTC. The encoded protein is CASSLVLGGNEQFF.

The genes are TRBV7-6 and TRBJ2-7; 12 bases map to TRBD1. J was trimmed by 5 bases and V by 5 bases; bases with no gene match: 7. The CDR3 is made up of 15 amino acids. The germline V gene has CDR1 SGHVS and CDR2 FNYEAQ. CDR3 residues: CASSLGTGGLDEQYF. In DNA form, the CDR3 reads TGTGCCAGCAGCCTCGGGACAGGGGGCTTAGACGAGCAGTACTTC.

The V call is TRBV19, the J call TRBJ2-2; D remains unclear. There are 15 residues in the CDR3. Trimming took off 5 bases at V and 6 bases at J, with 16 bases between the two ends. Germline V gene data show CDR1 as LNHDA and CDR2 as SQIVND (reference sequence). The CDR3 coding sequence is TGTGCCAGTAGTCGGTCCCGGAGTCTCTCCGGGGAGCTGTTTTTT. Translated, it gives CASSRSRSLSGELFF.

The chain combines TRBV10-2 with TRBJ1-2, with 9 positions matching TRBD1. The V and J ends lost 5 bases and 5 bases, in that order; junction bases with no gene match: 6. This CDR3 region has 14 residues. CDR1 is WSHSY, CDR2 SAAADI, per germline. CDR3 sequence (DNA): TGCGCCAGCAGTCAACAGGGGGCTAGGTATGGCTACACCTTC. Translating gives CASSQQGARYGYTF.

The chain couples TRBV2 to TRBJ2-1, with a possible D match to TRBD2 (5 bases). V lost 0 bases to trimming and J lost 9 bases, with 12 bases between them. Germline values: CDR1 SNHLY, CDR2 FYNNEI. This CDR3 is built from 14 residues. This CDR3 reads CASSEARLLGEQFF. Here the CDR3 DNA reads TGTGCCAGCAGTGAAGCCCGACTACTAGGTGAGCAGTTCTTC.

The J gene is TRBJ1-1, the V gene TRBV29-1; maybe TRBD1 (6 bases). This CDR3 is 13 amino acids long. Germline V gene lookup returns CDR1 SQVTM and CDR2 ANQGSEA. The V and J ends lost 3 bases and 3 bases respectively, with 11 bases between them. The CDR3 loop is CSVDRGGDTEAFF. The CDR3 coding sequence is TGCAGCGTTGACAGGGGTGGAGACACTGAAGCTTTCTTT. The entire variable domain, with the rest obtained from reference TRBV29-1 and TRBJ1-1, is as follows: SAVISQKPSRDICQRGTSLTIQCQVDSQVTMMFWYRQQPGQSLTLIATANQGSEATYESGFVIDKFPISRPNLTFSTLTVSNMSPEDSSIYLCSVDRGGDTEAFFGQGTRLTVV.

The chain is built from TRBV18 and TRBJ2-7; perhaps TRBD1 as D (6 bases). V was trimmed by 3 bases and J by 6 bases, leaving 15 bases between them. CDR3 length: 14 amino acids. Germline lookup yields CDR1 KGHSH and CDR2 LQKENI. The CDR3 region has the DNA TGTGCCAGCTCACCCAGGACAGTTCTTAGCGAGCAGTACTTC. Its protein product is CASSPRTVLSEQYF.

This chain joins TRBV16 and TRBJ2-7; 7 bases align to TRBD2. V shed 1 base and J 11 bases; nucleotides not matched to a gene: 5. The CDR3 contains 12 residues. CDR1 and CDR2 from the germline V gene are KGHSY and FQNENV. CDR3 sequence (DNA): TGTGCCAGCAGCCAATGGGGCGGGAGCGAGTACTTC. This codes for CASSQWGGSEYF.

The CDR3 DNA follows: TGCGCCAGCAGCTTGGGGCAGGGCGAATACATAGAGACCCAGTACTTC. Its translation is CASSLGQGEYIETQYF. The V gene is TRBV5-1, the J gene TRBJ2-5; D possibly corresponds to TRBD1 (5 bases). Trimming took 0 bases from V and 4 from J, leaving 16 bases between them. CDR3 length equals 16 residues. Germline-derived CDR1 and CDR2 are SGHRS and YFSETQ.

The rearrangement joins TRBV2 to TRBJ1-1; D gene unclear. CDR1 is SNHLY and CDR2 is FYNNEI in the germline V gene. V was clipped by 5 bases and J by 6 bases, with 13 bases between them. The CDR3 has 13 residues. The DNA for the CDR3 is TGTGCCAGCAGTCCCGAGGGTGGCTCTGAAGCTTTCTTT. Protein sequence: CASSPEGGSEAFF.

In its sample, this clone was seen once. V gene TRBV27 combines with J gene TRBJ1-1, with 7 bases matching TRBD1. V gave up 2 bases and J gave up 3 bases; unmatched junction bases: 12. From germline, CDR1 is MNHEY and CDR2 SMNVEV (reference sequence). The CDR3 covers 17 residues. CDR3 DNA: TGTGCCAGCAGTTTAGTCGGCAGGGGGACCGTTCACACTGAAGCTTTCTTT. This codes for CASSLVGRGTVHTEAFF.

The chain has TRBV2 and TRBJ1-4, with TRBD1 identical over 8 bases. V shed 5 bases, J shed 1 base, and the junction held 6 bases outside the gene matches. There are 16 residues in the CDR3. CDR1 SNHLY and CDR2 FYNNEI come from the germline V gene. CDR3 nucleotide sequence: TGTGCCAGCAGTCCCGGACAGGGTGTAACTAATGAAAAACTGTTTTTT. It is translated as CASSPGQGVTNEKLFF.

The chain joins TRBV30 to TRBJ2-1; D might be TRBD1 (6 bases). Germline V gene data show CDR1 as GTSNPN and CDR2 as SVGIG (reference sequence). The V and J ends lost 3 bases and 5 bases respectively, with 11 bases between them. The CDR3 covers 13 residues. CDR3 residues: CAWRRDIDNEQFF. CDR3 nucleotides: TGTGCCTGGAGGAGGGACATAGACAATGAGCAGTTCTTC.

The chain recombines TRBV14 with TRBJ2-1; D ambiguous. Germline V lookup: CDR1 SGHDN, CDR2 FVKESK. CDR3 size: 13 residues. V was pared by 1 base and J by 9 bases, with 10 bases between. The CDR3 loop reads CASSQVFPGEQFF. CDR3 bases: TGTGCCAGCAGCCAAGTATTTCCCGGTGAGCAGTTCTTC.

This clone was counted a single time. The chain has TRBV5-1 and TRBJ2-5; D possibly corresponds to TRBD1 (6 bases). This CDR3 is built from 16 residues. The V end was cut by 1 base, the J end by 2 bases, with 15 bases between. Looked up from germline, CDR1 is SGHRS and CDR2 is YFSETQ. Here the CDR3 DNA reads TGCGCCAGCAGCTTGTTGGGGGCGCAACATCAAGAGACCCAGTACTTC. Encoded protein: CASSLLGAQHQETQYF. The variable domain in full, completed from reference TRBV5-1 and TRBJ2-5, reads KAGVTQTPRYLIKTRGQQVTLSCSPISGHRSVSWYQQTPGQGLQFLFEYFSETQRNKGNFPGRFSGRQFSNSRSEMNVSTLELGDSALYLCASSLLGAQHQETQYFGPGTRLLVL.

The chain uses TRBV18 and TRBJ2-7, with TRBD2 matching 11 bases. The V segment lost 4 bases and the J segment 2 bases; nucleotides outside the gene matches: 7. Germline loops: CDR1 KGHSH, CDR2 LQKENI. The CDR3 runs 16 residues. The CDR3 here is CASSRTLAGGPYEQYF. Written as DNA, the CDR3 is TGTGCCAGCTCACGGACTCTAGCGGGGGGACCCTACGAGCAGTACTTC.

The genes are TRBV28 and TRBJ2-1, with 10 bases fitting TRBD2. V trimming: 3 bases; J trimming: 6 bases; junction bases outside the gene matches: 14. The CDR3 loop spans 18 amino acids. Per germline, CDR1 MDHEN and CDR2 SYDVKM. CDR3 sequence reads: CASSLEGTSVLGGNEQFF. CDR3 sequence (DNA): TGTGCCAGCAGTTTGGAGGGGACTAGCGTCCTAGGGGGCAATGAGCAGTTCTTC.

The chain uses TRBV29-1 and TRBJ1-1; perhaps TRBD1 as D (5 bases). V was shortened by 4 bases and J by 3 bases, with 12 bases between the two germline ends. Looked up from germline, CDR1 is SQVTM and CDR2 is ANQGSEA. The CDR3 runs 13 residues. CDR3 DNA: TGCAGCGTTGTTTTGCAGGGATACACTGAAGCTTTCTTT. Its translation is CSVVLQGYTEAFF. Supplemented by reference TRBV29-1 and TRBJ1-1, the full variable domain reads SAVISQKPSRDICQRGTSLTIQCQVDSQVTMMFWYRQQPGQSLTLIATANQGSEATYESGFVIDKFPISRPNLTFSTLTVSNMSPEDSSIYLCSVVLQGYTEAFFGQGTRLTVV.

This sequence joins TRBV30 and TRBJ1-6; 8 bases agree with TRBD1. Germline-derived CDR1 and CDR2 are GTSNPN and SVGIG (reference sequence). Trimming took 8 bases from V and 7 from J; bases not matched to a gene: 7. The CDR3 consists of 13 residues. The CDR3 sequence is CASPGQVNSPLHF. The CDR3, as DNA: TGTGCCAGTCCGGGACAGGTGAATTCACCCCTCCACTTT.